A selection of T cell receptor beta chains follows, all from one sample in a study of immune evolution from preneoplasia to lung adenocarcinoma. Assay: immunoSEQ multiplex PCR; the TCRdb copy retains only in-frame clones and omits some. The profile shows several thousand clones, approximately 80% of them singletons. The material sequenced was FFPE minimally invasive lung adenocarcinoma tissue. The source of these receptors is a person between 45 and 75 years old with lung adenocarcinoma. Both conserved end residues are part of each CDR3. The order of the fields is D gene, V gene, clone size, J gene, CDR3 DNA, CDR3 protein. The D gene is left open where the match is weak. Only some rows state a clone size, as once, few, many or a class for expanded clones.

D gene: TRBD1
V gene: TRBV6-4
clone size: NA
J gene: TRBJ2-2
CDR3 DNA: TGTGCCAGTGGGACAGGGGAGGACACCGGGGAGCTGTTTTTT
CDR3 protein: CASGTGEDTGELFF

D gene: NA
V gene: TRBV5-1
clone size: NA
J gene: TRBJ1-6
CDR3 DNA: TGCGCCAGCAGCTCGGGGGAAGGGTCACCCCTCCACTTT
CDR3 protein: CASSSGEGSPLHF

D gene: NA
V gene: TRBV19
clone size: once
J gene: TRBJ1-5
CDR3 DNA: TGTGCCAGTAGTACACCCCACAAGAATCAGCCCCAGCATTTT
CDR3 protein: CASSTPHKNQPQHF

D gene: TRBD2
V gene: TRBV2
clone size: few
J gene: TRBJ2-1
CDR3 DNA: TGTGCCAGCAAGGGACTAGCTGCTAACTACAATGAGCAGTTCTTC
CDR3 protein: CASKGLAANYNEQFF

D gene: NA
V gene: TRBV29-1
clone size: NA
J gene: TRBJ1-2
CDR3 DNA: TGCAGCGTGGGGGACTCCGGGCGTTCAGGCTACACCTTC
CDR3 protein: CSVGDSGRSGYTF

D gene: NA
V gene: TRBV6-1
clone size: NA
J gene: TRBJ1-5
CDR3 DNA: TGTGCCAGCAACCATTTCGACATCACCAATCAGCCCCAGCATTTT
CDR3 protein: CASNHFDITNQPQHF

D gene: TRBD2
V gene: TRBV27
clone size: NA
J gene: TRBJ2-3
CDR3 DNA: TGTGCCAGCAAGTTGGGGGCCGGGACTAGCGGCACAGATACGCAGTATTTT
CDR3 protein: CASKLGAGTSGTDTQYF

D gene: NA
V gene: TRBV7-9
clone size: once
J gene: TRBJ1-1
CDR3 DNA: TGTGCCAGCAGCCTGACAGGCACTGAAGCTTTCTTT
CDR3 protein: CASSLTGTEAFF

D gene: NA
V gene: TRBV27
clone size: NA
J gene: TRBJ1-1
CDR3 DNA: TGTGCCAGCAGTTTATCGACGGGCACTGAAGCTTTCTTT
CDR3 protein: CASSLSTGTEAFF

D gene: NA
V gene: TRBV11-2
clone size: NA
J gene: TRBJ1-4
CDR3 DNA: TGTGCCAGCAGCTTAGTGGGGGGCGCGGCTAATGAAAAACTGTTTTTT
CDR3 protein: CASSLVGGAANEKLFF

D gene: NA
V gene: TRBV7-2
clone size: NA
J gene: TRBJ1-1
CDR3 DNA: TGTGCCAGCAGCTTTGTTCGTATGAACACTGAAGCTTTCTTT
CDR3 protein: CASSFVRMNTEAFF

D gene: NA
V gene: TRBV29-1
clone size: NA
J gene: TRBJ2-1
CDR3 DNA: TGCAGCGTTGAATTTTACAATGAGCAGTTCTTC
CDR3 protein: CSVEFYNEQFF

D gene: TRBD2
V gene: TRBV5-1
clone size: NA
J gene: TRBJ2-5
CDR3 DNA: TGCGCCAGCAGCCCGGGTTGGGCGGGAGAAGAGACCCAGTACTTC
CDR3 protein: CASSPGWAGEETQYF

D gene: NA
V gene: TRBV19
clone size: NA
J gene: TRBJ1-5
CDR3 DNA: TGTGCCAGTACCTCCTGGGAAGCAGGGAAGCAAAGGCAGCCCCAGCATTTT
CDR3 protein: CASTSWEAGKQRQPQHF

D gene: NA
V gene: TRBV18
clone size: NA
J gene: TRBJ2-5
CDR3 DNA: TGTGCCAGCTCACCAACGCCGGGTAAAATGGAGACCCAGTACTTC
CDR3 protein: CASSPTPGKMETQYF

D gene: NA
V gene: TRBV6-5
clone size: NA
J gene: TRBJ2-1
CDR3 DNA: TGTGCCAGCAGTTACTCGAATGAGCAGTTCTTC
CDR3 protein: CASSYSNEQFF

D gene: TRBD2
V gene: TRBV7-2
clone size: NA
J gene: TRBJ2-5
CDR3 DNA: TGTGCCAGCAGCTTAGCCCGGACTAGCGGCTTCGAGACCCAGTACTTC
CDR3 protein: CASSLARTSGFETQYF

D gene: TRBD1
V gene: TRBV27
clone size: once
J gene: TRBJ2-1
CDR3 DNA: TGTGCCAGCAGTATGAACAGGGGAGAGCAGTTCTTC
CDR3 protein: CASSMNRGEQFF

D gene: TRBD1
V gene: TRBV18
clone size: NA
J gene: TRBJ1-2
CDR3 DNA: TGTGCCAGCTCACCAGGAGACAGGGCCCAGGGCTACACCTTC
CDR3 protein: CASSPGDRAQGYTF

D gene: NA
V gene: TRBV6-5
clone size: medium-sized
J gene: TRBJ1-1
CDR3 DNA: TGTGCCAGCAGGAGAGGGGTGAACACTGAAGCTTTCTTT
CDR3 protein: CASRRGVNTEAFF

D gene: NA
V gene: TRBV2
clone size: few
J gene: TRBJ1-2
CDR3 DNA: TGTGCCAGCAGTGGACAGTCGACTAACTATGGCTACACCTTC
CDR3 protein: CASSGQSTNYGYTF

D gene: NA
V gene: TRBV18
clone size: NA
J gene: TRBJ2-4
CDR3 DNA: TGTGCCAGCTCACCAGGCAACATTCAGTACTTC
CDR3 protein: CASSPGNIQYF

D gene: NA
V gene: TRBV25-1
clone size: NA
J gene: TRBJ2-7
CDR3 DNA: TGTGCCAGCAGTGAGACCAAAAGATCCTACGAGCAGTACTTC
CDR3 protein: CASSETKRSYEQYF

D gene: NA
V gene: TRBV19
clone size: NA
J gene: TRBJ1-1
CDR3 DNA: TGTGCCAGTAACAAGGTGAACACTGAAGCTTTCTTT
CDR3 protein: CASNKVNTEAFF

D gene: TRBD1
V gene: TRBV9
clone size: once
J gene: TRBJ1-6
CDR3 DNA: TGTGCCAGCAGCGCGGGGACAGTTAAATTCGGTTGGCCCCTCCACTTT
CDR3 protein: CASSAGTVKFGWPLHF

D gene: TRBD2
V gene: TRBV2
clone size: NA
J gene: TRBJ2-7
CDR3 DNA: TGTGCCAGCATAGCGGGGGGCATGTACGAGCAGTACTTC
CDR3 protein: CASIAGGMYEQYF

D gene: NA
V gene: TRBV12-2
clone size: NA
J gene: TRBJ2-1
CDR3 DNA: TGTGCAAGTCGCTTCCTTCCCCGGACTAGCGGTTACAATGAGCAGTTCTTC
CDR3 protein: CASRFLPRTSGYNEQFF

D gene: TRBD1
V gene: TRBV29-1
clone size: NA
J gene: TRBJ2-5
CDR3 DNA: TGCAGCGCCGACACAGGGGGGGAGACCCAGTACTTC
CDR3 protein: CSADTGGETQYF

D gene: NA
V gene: TRBV2
clone size: NA
J gene: TRBJ1-6
CDR3 DNA: TGTGCCAGCAGCGCAATGGGACTTCAGAATTCACCCCTCCACTTT
CDR3 protein: CASSAMGLQNSPLHF

D gene: TRBD2
V gene: TRBV7-3
clone size: NA
J gene: TRBJ2-7
CDR3 DNA: TGTGCCAGCAGTCCCGGCGTAGCGGGAGGGTCCTACGAGCAGTACTTC
CDR3 protein: CASSPGVAGGSYEQYF

D gene: NA
V gene: TRBV7-9
clone size: NA
J gene: TRBJ1-1
CDR3 DNA: TGTGCCAGCCTTGGGGGGGGCGCGGGGACTGAAGCTTTCTTT
CDR3 protein: CASLGGGAGTEAFF

D gene: NA
V gene: TRBV30
clone size: NA
J gene: TRBJ2-5
CDR3 DNA: TGTGCCTGGAGTGTTAGGGGACAAGAGACCCAGTACTTC
CDR3 protein: CAWSVRGQETQYF

D gene: NA
V gene: TRBV19
clone size: NA
J gene: TRBJ1-2
CDR3 DNA: TGTGCCAGTAGTAAACCCCGGGGGCTTAACTATGGCTACACCTTC
CDR3 protein: CASSKPRGLNYGYTF

D gene: NA
V gene: TRBV19
clone size: NA
J gene: TRBJ1-6
CDR3 DNA: TGTGCCAGTAGTACCCCGGACCATAATGATTCACCCCTCCACTTT
CDR3 protein: CASSTPDHNDSPLHF

D gene: TRBD2
V gene: TRBV6-4
clone size: NA
J gene: TRBJ2-7
CDR3 DNA: TGTGCCAGCAGTGACCGCACTAGCGGCAGCTCCTACGAGCAGTACTTC
CDR3 protein: CASSDRTSGSSYEQYF

D gene: TRBD2
V gene: TRBV15
clone size: once
J gene: TRBJ2-3
CDR3 DNA: TGTGCCACCAGCAGAGGTTCTAGCGGGGGTGAAGATACGCAGTATTTT
CDR3 protein: CATSRGSSGGEDTQYF

D gene: NA
V gene: TRBV6-1
clone size: NA
J gene: TRBJ1-3
CDR3 DNA: TGTGCCAGCAGCGTCGGGGACCCAGGAAACACCATATATTTT
CDR3 protein: CASSVGDPGNTIYF

D gene: TRBD1
V gene: TRBV5-5
clone size: few
J gene: TRBJ1-4
CDR3 DNA: TGTGCCAGCAGCTTGGAATATGTGGGACAGGGAGGAGAAAAACTGTTTTTT
CDR3 protein: CASSLEYVGQGGEKLFF

D gene: NA
V gene: TRBV5-1
clone size: NA
J gene: TRBJ2-3
CDR3 DNA: TGCGCCAGCACCCGGTCTAGGGAGGATACGCAGTATTTT
CDR3 protein: CASTRSREDTQYF

D gene: TRBD2
V gene: TRBV19
clone size: NA
J gene: TRBJ2-2
CDR3 DNA: TGTGCCAGTAGATCAAGCGGGACGGCCGGGGAGCTGTTTTTT
CDR3 protein: CASRSSGTAGELFF

D gene: NA
V gene: TRBV4-3
clone size: NA
J gene: TRBJ1-3
CDR3 DNA: TGCGCCAGCAGCCAAGATCCAGGGGGAAACACCATATATTTT
CDR3 protein: CASSQDPGGNTIYF

D gene: TRBD1
V gene: TRBV28
clone size: NA
J gene: TRBJ2-3
CDR3 DNA: TGTGCCAGCAGTTCCCGGGACAGTAGCACAGATACGCAGTATTTT
CDR3 protein: CASSSRDSSTDTQYF

D gene: NA
V gene: TRBV7-6
clone size: NA
J gene: TRBJ2-3
CDR3 DNA: TGTGCCAGCAGCCCCGGAGTCCTCACAGATACGCAGTATTTT
CDR3 protein: CASSPGVLTDTQYF

D gene: NA
V gene: TRBV6-6
clone size: NA
J gene: TRBJ1-3
CDR3 DNA: TGTGCCAGCAGTGATCAGAGCTCTGGAAACACCATATATTTT
CDR3 protein: CASSDQSSGNTIYF

D gene: NA
V gene: TRBV28
clone size: NA
J gene: TRBJ2-4
CDR3 DNA: TGTGCCAGCGAGACCAGGGGATTGAACATTCAGTACTTC
CDR3 protein: CASETRGLNIQYF

D gene: NA
V gene: TRBV27
clone size: NA
J gene: TRBJ2-7
CDR3 DNA: TGTGCCAGCAGTTCTCCCGGGGCGCCCCACGAGCAGTACTTC
CDR3 protein: CASSSPGAPHEQYF

D gene: NA
V gene: TRBV2
clone size: NA
J gene: TRBJ1-2
CDR3 DNA: TGTGCCAGCAGACCCGACAGTGAGATATATGGCTACACCTTC
CDR3 protein: CASRPDSEIYGYTF

D gene: TRBD1
V gene: TRBV28
clone size: NA
J gene: TRBJ2-6
CDR3 DNA: TGTGCCAGCAGTTTAAGAACAGGGGGCGGCCTCGGGGCCAACGTCCTGACTTTC
CDR3 protein: CASSLRTGGGLGANVLTF

D gene: TRBD2
V gene: TRBV4-2
clone size: few
J gene: TRBJ2-7
CDR3 DNA: TGTGCCAGCAGCCAAGAGGGGACTAAATCCTACGAGCAGTACTTC
CDR3 protein: CASSQEGTKSYEQYF

D gene: TRBD1
V gene: TRBV7-9
clone size: NA
J gene: TRBJ2-5
CDR3 DNA: TGTGCCAGCAGCTTAGGGTGGGACAGCCAAGAGACCCAGTACTTC
CDR3 protein: CASSLGWDSQETQYF

D gene: TRBD1
V gene: TRBV9
clone size: NA
J gene: TRBJ2-1
CDR3 DNA: TGTGCCAGCAGCCCTCTCCAGGGGGCGGACTACAATGAGCAGTTCTTC
CDR3 protein: CASSPLQGADYNEQFF

D gene: NA
V gene: TRBV10-3
clone size: NA
J gene: TRBJ2-5
CDR3 DNA: TGTGCCATCAGCCGTGAAAATCCAAGCCAAGAGACCCAGTACTTC
CDR3 protein: CAISRENPSQETQYF

D gene: NA
V gene: TRBV7-1
clone size: NA
J gene: TRBJ2-6
CDR3 DNA: TGTGCCAGCAGCTCGGGGTTATCTGGGGCCAACGTCCTGACTTTC
CDR3 protein: CASSSGLSGANVLTF